The entry below gives a single T cell receptor (beta chain) sequence along with its context. Its antigen is not identified. This entry belongs to a study of cytomegalovirus exposure and HLA in healthy donors. Study-level findings and limits: Many donors shared some public TCRs, even though most TCR sequences were rare. Across donors, sequencing depth was assumed by presence/absence analyses to be roughly uniform. A later analysis linked a missense DCLRE1C variant to TCR beta V- and J-gene trimming. Most of the TCR beta V segments (in an earlier analysis) were productive either about 90% or about 30% of the time.

The PCR used 60 Vbeta and 13 Jbeta primers. Method: immunoSEQ multiplex PCR; TCRdb's copy keeps in-frame clones and lacks some. The sample holds roughly 120,000 clones, under 90% seen once. The V and J ends lost 1 base and 6 bases, in that order; junction bases with no gene match: 2. CDR1 is LGHNA, CDR2 YNFKEQ, per germline. This CDR3 spans 14 amino acids. Input material: PBMCs. This receptor was taken from a female donor in good health and CMV-seropositive. The chain couples TRBV4-2 to TRBJ2-2; the match to TRBD1 covers 7 bases. CDR3 bases: TGTGCCAGCAGCCAAGGACAGGGCCCCGGGGAGCTGTTTTTT. It specifies CASSQGQGPGELFF.